This T cell receptor beta chain was observed in a study of blood T cell repertoires in COVID-19 (dated by TCRdb to the early 2020s). The study in broad terms: Samples covering the acute and convalescent phases of COVID-19 were provided by collaborators in the United States, Italy and Spain. The prospective study material was composed of cDNA or gDNA derived from T cells, B-cell-depleted T cells, or PBMCs. Subjects who had been exposed to COVID-19, were actively infected with it, or had recovered from it provided the deeply sampled blood TCRbeta repertoires that made up the dataset. The repertoires were made available in a free public database intended to serve as a resource for research on the immune response to SARS-CoV-2. Samples came from the ongoing ImmuneRACE study (first 160 participants) plus 1,254 subjects from 6 global collaborators. A de-identified subject ID, COVID-19 status, age in years and sex were almost always included in the sample metadata. Where HLA class I and class II types were available, the types were taken from metadata supplied by the sample provider, not from assay-based typing. Summary of the overall study and its limitations: The quantity of clinical and demographic metadata differed by source and by participant and was supplied without curation.

V loses 2 bases of germline sequence and J loses 5 bases, and the interval between the two ends is 19 bases. The germline V gene sets CDR1 to MNHEY and CDR2 to SVGEGT. Including the terminal cysteine and phenylalanine, the CDR3 comprises 17 residues. Of the read, only the CDR3 DNA is kept; its 51 bases are in frame from base 1. Collaborating institutions collected whole blood in K2EDTA tubes following their own protocols. For TCRbeta analysis, collaborators shipped samples in one of three forms: frozen whole blood, isolated PBMCs, or DNA extracted from either of those sample types. Details on this clone: The antigen it recognizes is unknown. One base away there is no much larger clone; base qualities are not given.

The immunoSEQ Assay, a bias-controlled multiplex PCR, was used to amplify TCRbeta CDR3 regions from genomic DNA. In the original analysis: The number of nucleated cells in each sample was estimated from the amplification of reference gene primers within the assay. Sequence reads were collapsed and filtered to measure the absolute abundance of every unique TCRbeta CDR3 rearrangement. For each sample, productive Simpson clonality was calculated as the square root of Simpson's diversity index across productive rearrangements. Imported from immuneACCESS, the table was reduced by TCRdb to in-frame sequences with V and J called. These copies leave out some clones; in studies compared against another copy, an unresolved V gene accounts for under half, and the cause of the remainder is not known. The V and J calls and clone size are taken from that table; D and trimming were inferred from the DNA. The sample table holds about 100,000 clones, of which roughly nine tenths were seen once. The ten top clones hold about 1.9% of the sample.

The sequenced sample was peripheral blood. The chain couples TRBV6-2 or TRBV6-3 to TRBJ1-5; 5 matching bases give a weak D call of TRBD1. The receptor comes from a man aged 45-60 years with active COVID-19. The CDR3 amino acid sequence is: CASSYRRGSLTYQPQHF. The sequence in DNA is TGTGCCAGCAGTTACAGGAGGGGATCCCTTACCTATCAGCCCCAGCATTTT.